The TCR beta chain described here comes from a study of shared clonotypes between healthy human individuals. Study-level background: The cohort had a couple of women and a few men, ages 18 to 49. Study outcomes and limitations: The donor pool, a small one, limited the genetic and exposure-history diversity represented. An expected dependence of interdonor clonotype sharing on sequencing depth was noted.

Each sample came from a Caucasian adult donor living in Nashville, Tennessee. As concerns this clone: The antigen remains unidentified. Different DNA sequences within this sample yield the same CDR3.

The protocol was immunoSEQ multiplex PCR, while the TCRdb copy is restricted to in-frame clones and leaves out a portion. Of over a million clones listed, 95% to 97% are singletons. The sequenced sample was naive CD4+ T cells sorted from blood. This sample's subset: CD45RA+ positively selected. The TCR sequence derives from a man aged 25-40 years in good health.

The DNA for the CDR3 is TGTGCCAGCAGCTTGGGCACTGAAGCTTTCTTT. This gives the protein CASSLGTEAFF. The chain uses TRBV5-4 and TRBJ1-1; D ambiguous. Per germline, CDR1 SGHNT and CDR2 YYREEE (reference sequence). V was trimmed by 0 bases and J by 4 bases, leaving 1 base between them. CDR3 length: 11 amino acids.